The next 14 T cell receptor beta chains were all read from a single sample in a study of T cell responses to AZD1222 COVID-19 vaccine. The protocol was immunoSEQ multiplex PCR, while the TCRdb copy is restricted to in-frame clones and leaves out a portion. The sample yields roughly 180,000 clones, around 94% seen once. Sequencing was performed on peripheral blood, taken on day 0 of AZD1222 vaccination. These receptors came from an adult in good health.

The chain is built from TRBV27 and TRBJ2-7, with D hard to call. CDR1 MNHEY and CDR2 SMNVEV come from the germline V gene (reference sequence). Trimming removed 3 bases at V and 3 bases at J, with 15 bases between. CDR3 size: 15 residues. The CDR3: CASSLRGSGFYEQYF. CDR3 nucleotides: TGTGCCAGCAGTTTGCGAGGATCCGGGTTCTACGAGCAGTACTTC.

The chain carries TRBV2 and TRBJ2-1; D gene uncertain. V was trimmed by 4 bases and J by 10 bases, leaving 11 bases between them. The germline CDR1 and CDR2 sequences are SNHLY and FYNNEI. The CDR3 totals 12 residues. The CDR3 loop reads CASSVVRIEQFF. For the CDR3, the DNA is TGTGCCAGCAGTGTGGTAAGGATCGAGCAGTTCTTC.

The CDR3, as DNA: TGTGCCAGCAGTTCCCCGGGTTTAGGAACAGATACGCAGTATTTT. Translating it yields CASSSPGLGTDTQYF. This rearrangement joins TRBV2 to TRBJ2-3; D gene ambiguous. Per the germline V gene, CDR1 is SNHLY and CDR2 is FYNNEI. Trimming took 5 bases from V and 3 from J, leaving 15 bases between them. The CDR3 contains 15 residues.

This chain links TRBV27 with TRBJ2-1; D is ambiguous. Germline-derived CDR1 and CDR2 are MNHEY and SMNVEV (reference sequence). CDR3 length: 16 amino acids. V was cut by 2 bases and J by 0 bases, with 11 bases left in between. As DNA, the CDR3 is TGTGCCAGCAGTTTAAACTCGCTTAGCTCCTACAATGAGCAGTTCTTC. Protein product: CASSLNSLSSYNEQFF.

The V call is TRBV27, the J call TRBJ2-1; D possibly corresponds to TRBD2 (6 bases). The CDR3 totals 11 residues. The V gene's germline CDR1 is MNHEY and CDR2 SMNVEV (reference sequence). Deletions cut 6 bases from V and 12 bases from J, with 12 bases between. The CDR3, as DNA: TGTGCCAGCAGCTCCCGGGGAGGGCAGTTCTTC. Translated, it gives CASSSRGGQFF.

The rearrangement uses TRBV27 and TRBJ2-1, with 7 bases aligning to TRBD1. This CDR3 contains 14 residues. Trimming removed 6 bases from V and 4 bases from J; junction bases left unmatched: 6. Germline loops: CDR1 MNHEY, CDR2 SMNVEV (reference sequence). The CDR3 is CASSRTGSYNEQFF. DNA of the CDR3: TGTGCCAGCAGCCGGACAGGCTCGTACAATGAGCAGTTCTTC.

Regarding this clone: An end of the junction differs from the germline gene, which may be a read error. This sequence joins TRBV2 and TRBJ2-7; 10 bases are shared with TRBD1. This CDR3 region has 12 residues. CDR1 and CDR2 (germline): SNHLY, FYNNEI. CDR3 loop: CASSEIRDRGGF. CDR3 bases: TGTGCCAGCAGTGAAATCCGGGACAGGGGAGGCTTC.

The count of this clone is one. CDR3 sequence: CASSVGGLAEETQYF. In DNA form, the CDR3 reads TGTGCCAGCAGCGTAGGGGGACTGGCGGAGGAGACCCAGTACTTC. The V call is TRBV9, the J call TRBJ2-5, with D possibly TRBD2 on 6 matching bases. The CDR3 runs to 15 residues. V lost 0 bases to trimming and J lost 5 bases, with 14 bases between them. The germline CDR1 and CDR2 sequences are SGDLS and YYNGEE.

This rearrangement joins TRBV10-2 to TRBJ2-3; possible D gene TRBD2, 6 bases. Germline assignment: CDR1 WSHSY and CDR2 SAAADI. This CDR3 region has 16 residues. Trimming cost V 2 bases and J 6 bases, with 18 bases left between them. CDR3 in amino acids: CASSETRTSSADTQYF. The CDR3 DNA sequence: TGCGCCAGCAGTGAGACTAGGACCTCTAGCGCGGATACGCAGTATTTT.

V is TRBV25-1 and J is TRBJ1-6; possibly TRBD1 for D (6 bases). The CDR3 consists of 16 residues. V was trimmed by 5 bases and J by 8 bases, leaving 19 bases between them. Germline CDR1 and CDR2: MGHDK and SYGVNS. The CDR3 DNA is TGTGCCAGCAGTACCCCAGGGGCCCGGGGAGATTCACCCCTCCACTTT. Its protein product is CASSTPGARGDSPLHF.

The CDR3 coding sequence is TGTGCCAGCAGTTTGAGACTAGCGGGAAGGAATGAGCAGTTCTTC. Its protein product is CASSLRLAGRNEQFF. This chain connects TRBV28 to TRBJ2-1, with 11 nucleotides matching TRBD2. The CDR3 loop spans 15 amino acids. Germline V gene sequence: CDR1 MDHEN, CDR2 SYDVKM. The J segment lost 7 bases and the V segment lost 3 bases, leaving 5 bases of the junction unmatched.

This chain joins TRBV4-2 and TRBJ1-2; D remains ambiguous. Germline CDR1 is LGHNA and CDR2 is YNFKEQ. Trimming pared 4 bases from V and 6 bases from J, leaving 21 bases between. This CDR3 has 16 amino acids. CDR3 region: CASSPLPAAARDGYTF. CDR3 DNA sequence: TGTGCCAGCAGCCCTCTACCGGCTGCTGCCCGGGATGGCTACACCTTC.

The rearrangement uses TRBV12-3 or TRBV12-4 and TRBJ2-5; either TRBD1 or TRBD2 may supply D (5 bases each). This CDR3 has 13 amino acids. V lost 3 bases to trimming and J lost 5 bases, with 10 bases between them. The CDR3 DNA reads as TGTGCCAGCAGTTTTAAGGGGACGGAGACCCAGTACTTC. It specifies CASSFKGTETQYF.

The chain uses TRBV7-3 and TRBJ2-7, with D perhaps given as TRBD1 or TRBD2 (5 bases each). CDR1 and CDR2 (germline): SGHTA, FQGTGA. The CDR3 spans 18 residues. With 4 bases removed from V and 2 bases from J, the gap between germline ends came to 24 bases. The CDR3 loop is CASSSYEGQRGLPYEQYF. CDR3 coding DNA: TGTGCCAGCAGCTCTTACGAGGGCCAACGGGGCCTCCCCTACGAGCAGTACTTC.